These 27 T cell receptor beta chains came from one sample sequenced in a study of CD8 T cells in Susac syndrome. About 0.45 to 1 ug RNA was reverse transcribed with random hexamers. One entry per CDR3 protein results from TCRdb running MiXCR on the immunoSEQ multiplex PCR reads. Of 100,000 to 150,000 distinct CDR3 sequences listed, more than 80% are singletons. Source material: CD8+ T cells from PBMCs. These receptors were obtained from a human donor with multiple sclerosis.

The chain is built from TRBV27 and TRBJ1-3; a possible D gene is TRBD1 (5 bases). The CDR3 contains 14 residues. V was trimmed by 5 bases and J by 6 bases, leaving 14 bases between them. Germline CDR1 is MNHEY and CDR2 is SMNVEV (reference sequence). Here the CDR3 DNA reads TGTGCCAGCAGTCCCCGGGACTTACTAAACACCATATATTTT. This encodes CASSPRDLLNTIYF.

This sequence joins TRBV12-3 or TRBV12-4 and TRBJ2-7; the match to TRBD1 covers 10 bases. The CDR3 loop spans 13 amino acids. V shed 7 bases and J 2 bases; nucleotides not matched to a gene: 2. For the CDR3, the DNA is TGTGCCAGCACGGGACAGGGGACCTACGAGCAGTACTTC. As protein: CASTGQGTYEQYF.

The chain couples TRBV3-1 to TRBJ2-5, with TRBD2 matching 13 bases. Germline trimming cut 4 bases from V and 2 bases from J; bases unmatched to any gene: 10. The CDR3 contains 18 residues. CDR1 and CDR2 (germline): LGHDT, YNNKEL (reference sequence). CDR3 DNA: TGTGCCAGCAGCCGACAGAGGGGACTAGCGGGGAGACAAGAGACCCAGTACTTC. It translates to CASSRQRGLAGRQETQYF.

This clonotype was seen a few times. This chain joins TRBV6-6 and TRBJ2-7, with 9 bases identical to TRBD1. This CDR3 comprises 16 residues. V lost 0 bases to trimming and J lost 3 bases; unmatched junction nucleotides: 6. Germline CDR1 and CDR2: MNHNY and SVGAGI (reference sequence). Written as DNA, the CDR3 is TGTGCCAGCAGTTACTCGATGGGGACAGGGATCTACGAGCAGTACGTC. Protein sequence: CASSYSMGTGIYEQYV.

This clonotype was counted a single time. V usage is TRBV30 and J usage is TRBJ2-5; perhaps D is TRBD1 or TRBD2 (6 bases each). V lost 4 bases and J lost 5, with 11 bases in between. There are 12 residues in the CDR3. Germline V gene data show CDR1 as GTSNPN and CDR2 as SVGIG (reference sequence). This CDR3 is CAWTRGRETQYF. CDR3 DNA sequence: TGTGCCTGGACTCGGGGGCGGGAGACCCAGTACTTC.

V and J are TRBV6-5 and TRBJ1-1; D remains ambiguous. CDR1 MNHEY and CDR2 SVGAGI come from the germline V gene. This CDR3 comprises 14 residues. V was trimmed by 0 bases and J by 2 bases, leaving 7 bases between them. In nucleotides, the CDR3 is TGTGCCAGCAGTTACTCGAAAGGAAACACTGAAGCTTTCTTT. Translated: CASSYSKGNTEAFF.

V gene TRBV10-3 combines with J gene TRBJ2-7; 7 bases map to TRBD1. Germline values: CDR1 ENHRY, CDR2 SYGVKD. V lost 2 bases and J lost 0; bases outside the gene matches: 4. The CDR3 covers 15 residues. The CDR3 region has the DNA TGTGCCATCAGTGAGAGGGACAGTTACTCCTACGAGCAGTACTTC. It is translated as CAISERDSYSYEQYF.

V gene TRBV5-7 combines with J gene TRBJ2-3; D gene uncertain. TRBV5-7 is an open reading frame whose function is uncertain. V gave up 1 base and J gave up 0 bases, with 9 bases separating them. The CDR3 runs 15 residues. In nucleotides, the CDR3 is TGTGCCAGCAGCTTGAGGTGCTCTAGCACAGATACGCAGTATTTT. Its translation: CASSLRCSSTDTQYF.

The rearrangement links TRBV5-1 to TRBJ2-3; D may correspond to TRBD1 or TRBD2 (5 bases each). The CDR3 has 18 residues. V shed 4 bases and J shed 6 bases, with 27 bases lying between them. Germline V gene sequence: CDR1 SGHRS, CDR2 YFSETQ. The CDR3 here is CASSPGTASAVGRDTQYF. CDR3 DNA sequence: TGCGCCAGCAGCCCGGGGACGGCCAGTGCGGTGGGAAGGGATACGCAGTATTTT.

This rearrangement joins TRBV28 to TRBJ2-7; D is possibly TRBD1 (6 bases). The germline V gene has CDR1 MDHEN and CDR2 SYDVKM. Trimming left V 1 base short and J 3 bases short, with 10 bases between. The CDR3 loop spans 14 amino acids. CDR3 loop: CASSLSGTLYEQYF. DNA for the CDR3: TGTGCCAGCAGTTTATCCGGGACACTCTACGAGCAGTACTTC. The full variable domain, completed using reference TRBV28 and TRBJ2-7, is DVKVTQSSRYLVKRTGEKVFLECVQDMDHENMFWYRQDPGLGLRLIYFSYDVKMKEKGDIPEGYSVSREKKERFSLILESASTNQTSMYLCASSLSGTLYEQYFGPGTRLTVT.

The genes are TRBV20-1 and TRBJ2-1; 9 bases are shared with TRBD2. From germline, CDR1 is DFQATT and CDR2 SNEGSKA (reference sequence). V lost 3 bases to trimming and J lost 10 bases; unmatched junction nucleotides: 10. There are 14 residues in the CDR3. The CDR3 here is CSARGAGGLVEQFF. The DNA for the CDR3 is TGCAGTGCTAGGGGTGCGGGGGGGCTCGTAGAGCAGTTCTTC.

The chain's CDR3 is CSATGQGTDTQYF. CDR3 in DNA: TGCAGCGCAACGGGACAGGGGACAGATACGCAGTATTTT. The rearrangement uses TRBV29-1 and TRBJ2-3; 10 bases are a match to TRBD1. V lost 7 bases to trimming and J lost 3 bases; unmatched junction nucleotides: 4. The CDR3 has 13 residues. From germline, CDR1 is SQVTM and CDR2 ANQGSEA.

The rearrangement uses TRBV28 and TRBJ2-7; D is unresolved. CDR1 is MDHEN, CDR2 SYDVKM, per germline. The CDR3 runs to 15 residues. V lost 6 bases to trimming and J lost 3 bases, with 18 bases between them. CDR3: CASSLRPIPRYEQYF. CDR3 nucleotides: TGTGCCAGCAGCCTACGCCCCATCCCACGCTACGAGCAGTACTTC.

The V and J genes are TRBV5-6 and TRBJ2-1, with unresolved D. This CDR3 is 13 amino acids long. Germline CDR1 reads SGHDT; CDR2 reads YYEEEE. V gave up 0 bases and J gave up 8 bases, with 9 bases separating them. Written as DNA, the CDR3 is TGTGCCAGCAGCTTGGGAAGGATCCATGAGCAGTTCTTC. It codes for CASSLGRIHEQFF.

This rearrangement joins TRBV7-9 to TRBJ2-3, with D possibly TRBD2 on 6 matching bases. CDR1 SEHNR and CDR2 FQNEAQ come from the germline V gene (reference sequence). The CDR3 runs to 16 residues. The V end was cut by 6 bases, the J end by 0 bases, with 16 bases between. CDR3 sequence (DNA): TGTGCCAGCAGACCTAATTGGGGGACTAGCACAGATACGCAGTATTTT. As protein: CASRPNWGTSTDTQYF. Drawing the rest from reference TRBV7-9 and TRBJ2-3, the complete variable domain is DTGVSQNPRHKITKRGQNVTFRCDPISEHNRLYWYRQTLGQGPEFLTYFQNEAQLEKSRLLSDRFSAERPKGSFSTLEIQRTEQGDSAMYLCASRPNWGTSTDTQYFGPGTRLTVL.

The chain has TRBV12-3 or TRBV12-4 and TRBJ1-1, with D possibly TRBD1 on 6 matching bases. Deletions cut 4 bases from V and 5 bases from J, with 17 bases between. This CDR3 region has 15 residues. The CDR3 nucleotides are TGTGCCAGCAGTTCCCGTGGGGCAGGGACAACTGAAGCTTTCTTT. Its protein product is CASSSRGAGTTEAFF.

The gene calls are TRBV19 and TRBJ1-1; D is unresolved. With 1 base removed from V and 1 base from J, the gap between germline ends came to 4 bases. Germline assignment: CDR1 LNHDA and CDR2 SQIVND (reference sequence). The CDR3 is made up of 13 amino acids. This CDR3 is CASSIVKNTEAFF. Written as DNA, the CDR3 is TGTGCCAGTAGTATAGTTAAGAACACTGAAGCTTTCTTT.

This clonotype was seen only once. The chain has TRBV2 and TRBJ2-7, with 7 bases matching TRBD2. J lost 4 bases, V lost 2 bases, and 14 bases had no gene match. The CDR3 runs to 17 residues. Germline V gene sequence: CDR1 SNHLY, CDR2 FYNNEI. The chain's CDR3 is CASSEPSGGRARYEQYF. In nucleotides, the CDR3 is TGTGCCAGCAGTGAACCTAGCGGCGGGCGGGCGAGATACGAGCAGTACTTC.

A remark on this clonotype: Relative to the germline gene, one junction end is altered; a read error may explain this. The rearrangement links TRBV27 to TRBJ1-1, with 8 bases lining up with TRBD1. Germline CDR1 and CDR2: MNHEY and SMNVEV (reference sequence). This CDR3 contains 14 residues. The CDR3 loop reads CANSLGTGNTEAFF. Written as DNA, the CDR3 is TGTGCCAACAGTCTAGGGACAGGGAACACTGAAGCTTTCTTT.

The chain links TRBV7-6 to TRBJ2-7, with 10 bases matching TRBD2. The CDR3 runs to 15 residues. J was trimmed by 3 bases and V by 5 bases; bases with no gene match: 7. CDR1 SGHVS and CDR2 FNYEAQ come from the germline V gene. In DNA, the CDR3 is TGTGCCAGCAGCCCCCTAGCGGGAGCTATCTACGAGCAGTACGTC. This codes for CASSPLAGAIYEQYV.

This chain uses TRBV19 with TRBJ2-7, with D possibly being TRBD2 (5 bases). Germline V gene lookup returns CDR1 LNHDA and CDR2 SQIVND (reference sequence). This CDR3 comprises 14 residues. With 5 bases removed from V and 7 bases from J, the gap between germline ends came to 18 bases. The CDR3 region has the DNA TGTGCCAGTAGTTCCGACTATCCGCAGGAGGAGCAGTACTTC. Amino acid sequence: CASSSDYPQEEQYF.

The chain employs TRBV19 and TRBJ2-4, with D perhaps matching TRBD2 (6 bases). Per germline, CDR1 LNHDA and CDR2 SQIVND (reference sequence). V was clipped by 5 bases and J by 7 bases, with 18 bases between them. The length of the CDR3 is 15 residues. The CDR3 sequence: CASSGLSLGLNIQYF. The CDR3 region has the DNA TGTGCCAGTAGTGGACTTTCTTTGGGACTTAACATTCAGTACTTC.

The chain links TRBV6-5 to TRBJ2-7, with 10 bases that match TRBD1. Germline V lookup: CDR1 MNHEY, CDR2 SVGAGI. The CDR3 contains 16 residues. V shed 1 base, J shed 3 bases, and the junction held 6 bases outside the gene matches. CDR3 sequence reads: CASSYYPGQGSYEQYF. The CDR3 DNA is TGTGCCAGCAGTTACTACCCGGGACAGGGGAGCTACGAGCAGTACTTC.

This CDR3 reads CASSLLTGGPYEQYF. The CDR3 region has the DNA TGCGCCAGCAGCCTCCTGACAGGGGGTCCCTACGAGCAGTACTTC. V gene TRBV4-1 combines with J gene TRBJ2-7; 9 bases are a match to TRBD1. Per germline, CDR1 MGHRA and CDR2 YSYEKL. This CDR3 comprises 15 residues. J was trimmed by 2 bases and V by 4 bases; bases with no gene match: 6.

This sequence joins TRBV23-1 and TRBJ1-2; D unclear. TRBV23-1 is flagged as an ORF with uncertain function. The V end lost 1 base, the J end lost 8 bases, and 26 bases lay between the germline ends. The CDR3 totals 18 residues. CDR3 sequence reads: CASSQLIVLLLGLRGYTF. The CDR3 DNA is TGCGCCAGCAGTCAATTAATTGTGTTGCTACTGGGCCTTAGAGGCTACACCTTC.

This clonotype was observed once. The chain uses TRBV27 and TRBJ1-5; D remains unclear. Trimming stripped 2 bases from V and 6 bases from J, with 11 bases between. Germline CDR1 reads MNHEY; CDR2 reads SMNVEV (reference sequence). CDR3 length: 14 amino acids. CDR3 sequence reads: CASSLLRGGQPQHF. Written as DNA, the CDR3 is TGTGCCAGCAGTTTACTTCGAGGAGGTCAGCCCCAGCATTTT.

The rearrangement joins TRBV7-7 to TRBJ2-5, with D tentatively TRBD1 (5 bases). The CDR3 is 14 amino acids. V was cut by 1 base and J by 2 bases, with 8 bases left in between. Germline values: CDR1 SSHAT, CDR2 FNYEAQ (reference sequence). The DNA for the CDR3 is TGTGCCAGCAGCTTAGGGGCAGGGCAAGAGACCCAGTACTTC. Protein: CASSLGAGQETQYF.